The source of this T cell receptor (beta chain) is a study of cytomegalovirus exposure and HLA in healthy donors. V was clipped by 5 bases and J by 2 bases, with 15 bases between them. From germline, CDR1 is SGHVS and CDR2 FNYEAQ. This CDR3 region has 15 residues. The PCR ran on 60 Vbeta and 13 Jbeta primers. Clones were read by immunoSEQ multiplex PCR, and TCRdb kept only the in-frame ones, dropping some. This sample yields more than 45,000 clones, of which roughly 82% are seen a single time; approximately 1.4% belongs to the top ten. The clonotype originates from a man aged 25 to 45 in good health and CMV-seronegative. The V gene is TRBV7-6, the J gene TRBJ2-5; D is perhaps TRBD1 (6 bases). Specimen: PBMCs. The CDR3 sequence is CASSPGTINQETQYF. DNA for the CDR3: TGTGCCAGCAGCCCTGGGACAATCAATCAAGAGACCCAGTACTTC.